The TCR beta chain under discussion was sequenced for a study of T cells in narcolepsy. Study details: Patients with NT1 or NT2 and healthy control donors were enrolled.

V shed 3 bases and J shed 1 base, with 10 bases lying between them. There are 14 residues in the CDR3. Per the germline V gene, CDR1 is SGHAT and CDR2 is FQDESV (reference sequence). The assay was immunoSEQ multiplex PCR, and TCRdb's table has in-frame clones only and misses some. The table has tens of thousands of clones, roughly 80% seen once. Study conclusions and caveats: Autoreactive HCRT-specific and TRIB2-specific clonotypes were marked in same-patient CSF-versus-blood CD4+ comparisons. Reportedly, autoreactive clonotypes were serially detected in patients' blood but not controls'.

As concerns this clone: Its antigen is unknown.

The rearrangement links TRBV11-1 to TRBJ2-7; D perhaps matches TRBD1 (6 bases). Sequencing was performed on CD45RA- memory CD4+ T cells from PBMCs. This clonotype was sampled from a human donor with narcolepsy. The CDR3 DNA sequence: TGTGCCAGCAGCTTTTTAGGACAGTCCTACGAGCAGTACTTC. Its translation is CASSFLGQSYEQYF.